The 7 T cell receptor beta chains reported below all come from one sample, sequenced in a study of diagnostic markers for celiac disease. TCRdb processed the reads again and assigns one entry to each CDR3 protein, with no DNA. This specimen shows more than 1,200 distinct CDR3 sequences; the ten leading clones hold approximately 14%. The sequencing sample was made of either unsorted cells or a sorted T cell fraction (not recorded which). These receptors came from a human donor.

The chain carries TRBV5-1 and TRBJ2-3; the D call of TRBD1 rests on TCRdb alone, since no DNA is present to check it. Germline V lookup: CDR1 SGHRS, CDR2 YFSETQ. The CDR3 consists of 15 residues. The chain's CDR3 is CASGPRGSSTDTQYF.

This clonotype is labeled medium-sized based on frequency. The CDR3 loop is CASSEATRAYEQYF. V and J are TRBV10-2 and TRBJ2-7. The CDR3 consists of 14 residues. Germline V lookup: CDR1 WSHSY, CDR2 SAAADI.

This clonotype is identified as medium-sized from frequency. The V call is TRBV29-1, the J call TRBJ1-2; as DNA is missing, the TRBD1 call by TCRdb cannot be tested. The V gene's germline CDR1 is SQVTM and CDR2 ANQGSEA. The CDR3 runs to 11 residues. CDR3: CSVQGYYGYTF. Full variable domain (rest looked up from reference TRBV29-1 and TRBJ1-2): SAVISQKPSRDICQRGTSLTIQCQVDSQVTMMFWYRQQPGQSLTLIATANQGSEATYESGFVIDKFPISRPNLTFSTLTVSNMSPEDSSIYLCSVQGYYGYTFGSGTRLTVV.

V and J are TRBV2 and TRBJ2-7; with no DNA, the TCRdb D assignment of TRBD2 cannot be verified. This CDR3 spans 15 amino acids. Germline CDR1 is SNHLY and CDR2 is FYNNEI. CDR3 sequence reads: CASSNTGLAGIEQYF.

The chain is built from TRBV7-9 and TRBJ1-1; the TRBD1 assignment by TCRdb is unverifiable without DNA. This CDR3 has 14 amino acids. Germline assignment: CDR1 SEHNR and CDR2 FQNEAQ (reference sequence). The CDR3 is CASSTGGVGTEAFF.

This clonotype counts as medium-sized by frequency. The rearrangement joins TRBV29-1 to TRBJ1-4; there is no DNA to check the TCRdb D call of TRBD1. This CDR3 comprises 13 residues. In germline, CDR1 is SQVTM, CDR2 ANQGSEA. Here the CDR3 reads CSVEGGSGEKLFF. Full variable domain (rest looked up from reference TRBV29-1 and TRBJ1-4): SAVISQKPSRDICQRGTSLTIQCQVDSQVTMMFWYRQQPGQSLTLIATANQGSEATYESGFVIDKFPISRPNLTFSTLTVSNMSPEDSSIYLCSVEGGSGEKLFFGSGTQLSVL.

The chain carries TRBV9 and TRBJ1-4. The CDR3 totals 17 residues. Germline CDR1 reads SGDLS; CDR2 reads YYNGEE. The CDR3 region is CASSLRGGRGVSEKLFF.